The rows below give T cell receptor beta chains drawn from one sample of a study of shared clonotypes between healthy human individuals. Assay used: immunoSEQ multiplex PCR; TCRdb lists only in-frame clones, some missing. The sample has approximately 1,000,000 clones, approximately 75% seen once. Sequenced sample: memory CD4+ T cells from PBMCs. The receptors derive from a man between 18 and 35 years old in good health. Some clones in this sample may be carry-over from other donors' samples. Each CDR3 is given with its conserved first and last residue. The order of the fields is V gene, clone size, D gene, J gene, CDR3 protein, CDR3 DNA. D genes are given only for firm matches. A clone size is listed for some rows: how often the clone was seen (once, few, many), or a class if it is expanded.

TRBV5-1,.,.,TRBJ1-4,CASSLTGTGNEKLFF,TGCGCCAGCAGCTTAACCGGGACGGGAAATGAAAAACTGTTTTTT
TRBV5-4,.,TRBD2,TRBJ2-3,CACARGGLAGDRDTQYF,TGTGCCTGTGCCAGAGGGGGGCTAGCGGGAGATAGGGATACGCAGTATTTT
TRBV13,.,.,TRBJ2-7,CASTLGRRGPYEQYF,TGTGCCAGCACCCTAGGACGGCGGGGTCCCTACGAGCAGTACTTC
TRBV6-6,.,TRBD1,TRBJ1-1,CASSPGQGMNTEAFF,TGTGCCAGCAGCCCGGGACAGGGGATGAACACTGAAGCTTTCTTT
TRBV5-1,once,.,TRBJ1-2,CASSPDRRDGYTF,TGCGCCAGCAGCCCTGACAGGCGAGATGGCTACACCTTC
TRBV5-1,.,TRBD1,TRBJ2-1,CASGQEYNEQFF,TGCGCCAGCGGACAGGAGTACAATGAGCAGTTCTTC
TRBV6-6,.,TRBD1,TRBJ1-5,CASSGTGPHQPQHF,TGTGCCAGCAGCGGGACAGGCCCTCATCAGCCCCAGCATTTT
TRBV7-3,.,.,TRBJ2-3,CASSLMPASTDTQYF,TGTGCCAGCAGCTTAATGCCAGCTAGCACAGATACGCAGTATTTT
TRBV15,.,TRBD2,TRBJ2-1,CATSRPLREGSRNEQFF,TGTGCCACCAGCAGGCCCCTGCGGGAGGGCAGTAGGAATGAGCAGTTCTTC
TRBV5-5,.,.,TRBJ1-2,CASSLGVSNYGYTF,TGTGCCAGCAGCTTGGGGGTCTCTAACTATGGCTACACCTTC
TRBV5-4,.,TRBD1,TRBJ2-7,CASSLGQGANEQYF,TGTGCCAGCAGCTTGGGACAGGGTGCCAACGAGCAGTACTTC
TRBV27,few,.,TRBJ1-2,CASSFVGLNYGYTF,TGTGCCAGCAGTTTTGTGGGGCTTAACTATGGCTACACCTTC
TRBV19,.,TRBD1,TRBJ2-7,CASSRQGAYEQYF,TGTGCCAGTAGTAGACAGGGGGCATACGAGCAGTACTTC
TRBV28,.,.,TRBJ1-1,CASSLTTSPAFF,TGTGCCAGCAGTTTAACGACCTCACCGGCTTTCTTT
TRBV6-6,.,TRBD2,TRBJ2-7,CASSYQAGGPNEQYF,TGTGCCAGCAGTTACCAAGCGGGAGGGCCGAACGAGCAGTACTTC
TRBV19,.,.,TRBJ1-2,CASTNRAGGRGYTF,TGTGCCAGTACTAATAGGGCGGGAGGGCGCGGCTACACCTTC